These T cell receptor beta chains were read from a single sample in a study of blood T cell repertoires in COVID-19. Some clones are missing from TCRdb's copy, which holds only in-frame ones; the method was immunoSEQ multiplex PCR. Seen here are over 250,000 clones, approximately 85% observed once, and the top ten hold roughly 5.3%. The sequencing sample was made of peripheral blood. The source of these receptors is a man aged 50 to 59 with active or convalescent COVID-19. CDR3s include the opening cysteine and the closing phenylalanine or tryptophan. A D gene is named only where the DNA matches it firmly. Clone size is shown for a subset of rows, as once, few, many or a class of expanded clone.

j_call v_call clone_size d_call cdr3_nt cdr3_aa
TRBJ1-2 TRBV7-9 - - TGTGCCAGCAGCTTAGAAGACGGAGTCTATGGCTACACCTTC CASSLEDGVYGYTF
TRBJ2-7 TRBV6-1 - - TGTGCCAGCAGTGCCCTGAGGGACACCAATTCCTACGAGCAGTACTTC CASSALRDTNSYEQYF
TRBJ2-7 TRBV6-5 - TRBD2 TGTGCCAGCACTCCGGGAGGGGCGAGGGACGAGCAGTACTTC CASTPGGARDEQYF
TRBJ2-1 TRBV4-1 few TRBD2 TGCGCCAGCAGGGGACTAGCGGGTGGCTCCTACAATGAGCAGTTCTTC CASRGLAGGSYNEQFF
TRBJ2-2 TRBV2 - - TGTGCCAGCAGTGTTACAGGGTCGAGCACCGGGGAGCTGTTTTTT CASSVTGSSTGELFF
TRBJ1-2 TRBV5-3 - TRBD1 TGTGTCAGAAGCTGGGGACAGGGCTGGGGATATGGCTACACCTTC CVRSWGQGWGYGYTF
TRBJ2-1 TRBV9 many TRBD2 TGTGCCAGCAGCGCGGCGGGACTAGCCGATTACAATGAGCAGTTCTTC CASSAAGLADYNEQFF
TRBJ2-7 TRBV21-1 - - TGTGCCAGCAGCAAAGGGCTAGCGGGACACCCCGGCTACGAGCAGTACTTC CASSKGLAGHPGYEQYF
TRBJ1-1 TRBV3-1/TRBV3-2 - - TGTGCCAGCAGCCCCGCGGGGGGCACTGAAGCTTTCTTT CASSPAGGTEAFF
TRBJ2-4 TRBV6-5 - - TGTGCCAGCAGTTACGCGAGGGCCAAAAACATTCAGTACTTC CASSYARAKNIQYF
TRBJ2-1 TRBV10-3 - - TGTGCCATCAGTTATAGCTTGAATGAGCAGTTCTTC CAISYSLNEQFF
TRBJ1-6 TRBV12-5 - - TGTGCTAGTGGTTTGCCTAACTCGCCCCTCCACTTT CASGLPNSPLHF
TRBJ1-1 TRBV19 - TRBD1 TGTGCCAGTAGTATAGAACGGGGAGGGACAGGACTAATGAACACTGAAGCTTTCTTT CASSIERGGTGLMNTEAFF
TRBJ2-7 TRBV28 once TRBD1 TGTGCCAGCACACGCGACAGGGTCTACGAGCAGTACTTC CASTRDRVYEQYF
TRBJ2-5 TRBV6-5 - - TGTGCCAGCAGAGTGTCGGGTCAAGAGACCCAGTACTTC CASRVSGQETQYF
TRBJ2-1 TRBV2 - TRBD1 TGTGCCAGCAGTGAATCACAGGGGTCATACAATGAGCAGTTCTTC CASSESQGSYNEQFF
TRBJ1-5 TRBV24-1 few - TGTGCCACCAGTGACGCGACTTGGATGGGGGCGCCCCAGCATTTT CATSDATWMGAPQHF
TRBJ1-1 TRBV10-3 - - TGTGCCATCATGTTAACGGATACAGGGACTGAAGCTTTCTTT CAIMLTDTGTEAFF
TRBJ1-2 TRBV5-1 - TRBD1 TGCGCCAGCAGCTTGGAGGGACAGCCCTATGGCTACACCTTC CASSLEGQPYGYTF
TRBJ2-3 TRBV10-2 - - TGCGCCAGCCTGCCTACCCCCGGGGCAGATACGCAGTATTTT CASLPTPGADTQYF
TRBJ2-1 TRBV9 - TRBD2 TGTGCCAGCAGCGTATCCGGGGAGGGCCAGATACAGAATGAGCAGTTCTTC CASSVSGEGQIQNEQFF
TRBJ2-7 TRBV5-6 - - TGTGCCAGCAGGTCACAGGGCGGCGAGCAGTACTTC CASRSQGGEQYF
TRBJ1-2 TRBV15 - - TGTGCCACCAGCGGGGGGGACATGTATGGCTACACCTTC CATSGGDMYGYTF
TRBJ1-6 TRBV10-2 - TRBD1 TGCGCCAGCAGGGGGGGACAGACTAATTCACCCCTCCACTTT CASRGGQTNSPLHF
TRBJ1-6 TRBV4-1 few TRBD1 TGCGCCAGCAGCCAAGATCCGTGGGGCAGGGGGAGACCAAATTCACCCCTCCACTTT CASSQDPWGRGRPNSPLHF
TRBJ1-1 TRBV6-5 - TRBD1 TGTGCCAGCAGTTCTAACAGGGGGAACACTGAAGCTTTCTTT CASSSNRGNTEAFF
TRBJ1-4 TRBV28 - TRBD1 TGTGCCAGCAGTCGGGACAGCCTAGCAACTAATGAAAAACTGTTTTTT CASSRDSLATNEKLFF
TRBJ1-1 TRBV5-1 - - TGCGCCAGCAGCTTGTCCGGGGGGGAAACTGAAGCTTTCTTT CASSLSGGETEAFF
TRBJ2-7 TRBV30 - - TGTGCCTGGGCTCTCGCCTACGAGCAGTACTTC CAWALAYEQYF
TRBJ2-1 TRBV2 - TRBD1 TGTGCCAGCAGTTATACAGGGGTCAATGAGCAGTTCTTC CASSYTGVNEQFF
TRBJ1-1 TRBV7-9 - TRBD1 TGTGCCAGCAGGTTCGGGCAGGGGGGTTCGAACACTGAAGCTTTCTTT CASRFGQGGSNTEAFF
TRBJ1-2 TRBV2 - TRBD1 TGTGCCACTGCGGACAGGGGACTCTATGGCTACACCTTC CATADRGLYGYTF
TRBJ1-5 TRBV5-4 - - TGTGCCAGCTCCGTCAAGCAGGGTCGTCGGCCCCAGCATTTT CASSVKQGRRPQHF
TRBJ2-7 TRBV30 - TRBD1 TGTGCCTGGAGTGTAACAGGGGGCGGGTACGAGCAGTACTTC CAWSVTGGGYEQYF
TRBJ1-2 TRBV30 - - TGTGCGGGGGGTGGATCGTCAGCTAACTATGGCTACACCTTC CAGGGSSANYGYTF
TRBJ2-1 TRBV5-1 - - TGCGCCAGCAGCCCTCCGGACACCTACAATGAGCAGTTCTTC CASSPPDTYNEQFF
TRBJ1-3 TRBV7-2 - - TGTGCCAGCAGCCCGAGGAGGGGCTCTGGAAACACCATATATTTT CASSPRRGSGNTIYF
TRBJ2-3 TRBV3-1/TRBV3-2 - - TGTGCCAGCAGCCTTTTTCGCGGGATGGGCCCAGATACGCAGTATTTT CASSLFRGMGPDTQYF
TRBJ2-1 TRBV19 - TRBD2 TGTGCCAGTACTAGCGGGAGGGCCGCTAACAATGAGCAGTTCTTC CASTSGRAANNEQFF
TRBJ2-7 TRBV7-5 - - TGTGTCAGAAGCGTTAGCGGGAGGATCTACGAGCAGTACTTC CVRSVSGRIYEQYF
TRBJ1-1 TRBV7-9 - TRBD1 TGTGCCAGCAGCTTAAGGGGGCCAAACACTGAAGCTTTCTTT CASSLRGPNTEAFF
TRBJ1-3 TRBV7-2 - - TGTGCCAGCAGCTTAGTTTCCATCTCTGGAAACACCATATATTTT CASSLVSISGNTIYF
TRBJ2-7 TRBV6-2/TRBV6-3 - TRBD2 TGTGCCAGCAGTTACCCGATCGCGGGAGTCTACGAGCAGTACTTC CASSYPIAGVYEQYF
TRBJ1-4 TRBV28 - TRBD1 TGTGCCAGCAGCCTAGGACAGGGTATGGGGAAACTGTTTTTT CASSLGQGMGKLFF
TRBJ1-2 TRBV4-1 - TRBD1 TGCGCCAGCAGCCAATCAGGGGGCGATTACTATGGCTACACCTTC CASSQSGGDYYGYTF
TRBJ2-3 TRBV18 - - TGTGCCAGCTCACCACCCTCGGGGGACACAGATACGCAGTATTTT CASSPPSGDTDTQYF
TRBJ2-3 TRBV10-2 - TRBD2 TGCGCCAGCAGTGGGCGACCAGAGATAGCGGGAGTCTCCACAGATACGCAGTATTTT CASSGRPEIAGVSTDTQYF
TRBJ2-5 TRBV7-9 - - TGTGCCAGTAGCGGCAAGGGGATGGCAAAACAAGAGACCCAGTACTTC CASSGKGMAKQETQYF
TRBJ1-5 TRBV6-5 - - TGTGCCAGCAGCTCCCAGGGAGGTCAGCCCCAGCATTTT CASSSQGGQPQHF
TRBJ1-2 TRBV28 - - TGTGCCAGCAGTTCCGTACTTCTGGGGGCAAGTGATGGCTACACCTTC CASSSVLLGASDGYTF